Shown below are 29 T cell receptor beta chains from a single sample sequenced in a study of blood T cell repertoires in COVID-19. Generated by immunoSEQ multiplex PCR, the TCRdb table keeps only in-frame clones and is missing some. Counted here are about half a million clones, roughly 85% occurring once; the ten biggest clones make up approximately 3.2%. Sequencing was performed on peripheral blood. The origin of the receptors is a human donor in a cohort sampled during active COVID-19.

The chain employs TRBV29-1 and TRBJ2-7; maybe TRBD2 (7 bases). The CDR3 length is 16 residues. CDR1 is SQVTM, CDR2 ANQGSEA, per germline. Trimming took 1 base from V and 3 from J, leaving 19 bases between them. CDR3 nucleotides: TGCAGCGTTGAAGGCGGGGGAAGGGGGGTGAACTACGAGCAGTACTTC. Translation gives CSVEGGGRGVNYEQYF.

This chain links TRBV5-1 with TRBJ2-7; no clear D. The CDR3 spans 15 residues. Germline V gene lookup returns CDR1 SGHRS and CDR2 YFSETQ. Trimming pared 0 bases from V and 0 bases from J, leaving 10 bases between. This chain's CDR3 is CASSLDSSVSYEQYF. DNA for the CDR3: TGCGCCAGCAGCTTGGACTCTTCCGTCTCCTACGAGCAGTACTTC.

This clone was found a few times. Distinct nucleotide sequences in the sample also encode this CDR3. This sequence joins TRBV5-1 and TRBJ2-6, with D perhaps TRBD1 (6 bases). The CDR3 spans 15 residues. V shed 0 bases and J shed 2 bases, with 6 bases lying between them. CDR1 and CDR2 (germline): SGHRS, YFSETQ. CDR3 protein: CASSLDRAGANVLTF. The CDR3, as DNA: TGCGCCAGCAGCTTGGACAGGGCTGGGGCCAACGTCCTGACTTTC.

CDR3 bases: TGTGCCAGCCAGAGACAGGGGAACTATGGCTACACCTTC. It yields the protein CASQRQGNYGYTF. V usage is TRBV2 and J usage is TRBJ1-2, with TRBD1 matching over 8 bases. CDR3 length equals 13 residues. CDR1 SNHLY and CDR2 FYNNEI come from the germline V gene. J gave up 2 bases and V 8 bases, and 4 bases lay outside the gene matches.

This chain uses TRBV5-1 with TRBJ2-7; no reliable D call. CDR3 size: 14 residues. Germline V CDR1 and CDR2: SGHRS, YFSETQ. Trimming stripped 0 bases from V and 2 bases from J, with 9 bases between. The CDR3 DNA sequence: TGCGCCAGCAGCTTGGCTGGCCTTACCTACGAGCAGTACTTC. This encodes CASSLAGLTYEQYF. The full variable domain, its missing parts supplied by reference TRBV5-1 and TRBJ2-7, is KAGVTQTPRYLIKTRGQQVTLSCSPISGHRSVSWYQQTPGQGLQFLFEYFSETQRNKGNFPGRFSGRQFSNSRSEMNVSTLELGDSALYLCASSLAGLTYEQYFGPGTRLTVT.

The chain uses TRBV19 and TRBJ1-1; 10 positions match TRBD1. J gave up 3 bases and V 4 bases, and 8 bases lay outside the gene matches. The CDR3 length is 16 residues. CDR1 LNHDA and CDR2 SQIVND come from the germline V gene (reference sequence). The CDR3 nucleotides read TGTGCCAGTAGTACCAGACAGGGGGCGCGGGACACTGAAGCTTTCTTT. Its translation is CASSTRQGARDTEAFF.

The chain recombines TRBV6-6 with TRBJ2-7; 12 bases are a match to TRBD2. The CDR3 loop spans 15 amino acids. Germline loops: CDR1 MNHNY, CDR2 SVGAGI (reference sequence). The J segment lost 5 bases and the V segment lost 4 bases, leaving 6 bases of the junction unmatched. This CDR3 is CASSFSTSGSNEQYF. As DNA, the CDR3 is TGTGCCAGCAGTTTTTCGACTAGCGGGAGTAACGAGCAGTACTTC.

This clone was detected only a few times. The chain employs TRBV3-1 (or the pseudogene TRBV3-2) and TRBJ1-2; 12 nucleotides align to TRBD1. Germline CDR1 is LGHDT and CDR2 is YNNKEL (reference sequence). Unmatched junction bases numbered 11, after V lost 4 bases and J lost 8 bases. CDR3 length: 16 residues. CDR3: CASSPRDRGLSRGYTF. The CDR3, as DNA: TGTGCCAGCAGCCCTCGGGACAGGGGGCTTAGTCGAGGCTACACCTTC.

This chain uses TRBV15 with TRBJ2-7; D not resolved. Trimming took off 1 base at V and 7 bases at J, with 8 bases between the two ends. The CDR3 length is 12 residues. CDR1 and CDR2 (germline): LNHNV, YYDKDF (reference sequence). CDR3 sequence reads: CATSRARGEQYF. CDR3 DNA sequence: TGTGCCACCAGCAGAGCGCGTGGTGAGCAGTACTTC.

The chain uses TRBV7-9 and TRBJ1-5; D perhaps matches TRBD1 (5 bases). This CDR3 comprises 13 residues. Germline CDR1 reads SEHNR; CDR2 reads FQNEAQ (reference sequence). V was trimmed by 2 bases and J by 5 bases, leaving 7 bases between them. The CDR3 bases are TGTGCCAGCAGCTTAAGGGGTGATCAGCCCCAGCATTTT. It yields the protein CASSLRGDQPQHF.

This clone showed up just a few times. This chain links TRBV6-1 with TRBJ2-7; 8 bases fit TRBD1. V lost 3 bases, J lost 3 bases, and 4 bases stayed unmatched. Germline values: CDR1 MNHNS, CDR2 SASEGT. The CDR3 covers 14 residues. This CDR3 is CASSETGAVYEQYF. The CDR3 DNA sequence: TGTGCCAGCAGTGAGACAGGGGCTGTCTACGAGCAGTACTTC.

The rearrangement links TRBV7-9 to TRBJ2-3; TRBD2 matches 8 bases. The CDR3 totals 18 residues. Germline CDR1 and CDR2: SEHNR and FQNEAQ (reference sequence). The V segment lost 3 bases and the J segment 6 bases; nucleotides outside the gene matches: 17. CDR3 region: CASSFFGRADRDRDTQYF. For the CDR3, the DNA is TGTGCCAGCAGCTTCTTCGGGAGGGCCGATAGGGATAGGGATACGCAGTATTTT.

The chain uses TRBV12-3 or TRBV12-4 and TRBJ1-2; 7 positions agree with TRBD1. V lost 3 bases and J lost 5; bases outside the gene matches: 3. This CDR3 spans 13 amino acids. CDR3 coding DNA: TGTGCCAGCAGTTTGATGGGACAGTATGGCTACACCTTC. Protein product: CASSLMGQYGYTF.

The chain employs TRBV15 and TRBJ2-5, with D maybe TRBD2 (6 bases). Trimming took off 5 bases at V and 3 bases at J, with 22 bases between the two ends. CDR3 length equals 17 residues. Germline V gives CDR1 LNHNV, CDR2 YYDKDF (reference sequence). The CDR3 coding sequence is TGTGCCACCAGCCGACTCGGACTAATGGGCAGGGAAGAGACCCAGTACTTC. Protein sequence: CATSRLGLMGREETQYF.

This clone was found a few times. V usage is TRBV5-1 and J usage is TRBJ1-1, with a possible D match to TRBD1 (6 bases). The germline V gene has CDR1 SGHRS and CDR2 YFSETQ. The CDR3 is 15 amino acids. V gave up 0 bases and J gave up 5 bases, with 14 bases separating them. In nucleotides, the CDR3 is TGCGCCAGCAGCTTGGCGACGGGGGGCAGGACTGAAGCTTTCTTT. Its protein product is CASSLATGGRTEAFF.

The V gene is TRBV3-1 (or the pseudogene TRBV3-2), the J gene TRBJ1-2, with D perhaps matching TRBD1 (5 bases). Germline values: CDR1 LGHDT, CDR2 YNNKEL (reference sequence). Trimming removed 4 bases at V and 1 base at J, with 16 bases between. CDR3 length: 16 amino acids. The CDR3 DNA is TGTGCCAGCAGCCTAGATCCCAGCAGGGTTAACTATGGCTACACCTTC. It codes for CASSLDPSRVNYGYTF.

CDR3 nucleotides: TGCAGCGTTGGGACGGGAATGAATCAGCCCCAGCATTTT. It codes for CSVGTGMNQPQHF. The gene calls are TRBV29-1 and TRBJ1-5; D is ambiguous. V was trimmed by 4 bases and J by 4 bases, leaving 11 bases between them. From germline, CDR1 is SQVTM and CDR2 ANQGSEA. This CDR3 comprises 13 residues.

The rearrangement uses TRBV12-3 or TRBV12-4 and TRBJ2-7; the D gene is possibly TRBD2 (6 bases). The CDR3 is 12 residues long. V lost 6 bases and J lost 7, with 13 bases in between. This CDR3 is CASSFGTGEQYF. For the CDR3, the DNA is TGTGCCAGCAGCTTCGGGACTGGGGAGCAGTACTTC.

This clone has just one count. CDR3 nucleotide sequence: TGTGCCAGCAGCCCCGGGGGGGGCCGTTTTCAGCCCCAGCATTTT. Encoded protein: CASSPGGGRFQPQHF. The chain recombines TRBV5-6 with TRBJ1-5; D is perhaps TRBD1 (6 bases). This CDR3 comprises 15 residues. Germline assignment: CDR1 SGHDT and CDR2 YYEEEE. V was cut by 4 bases and J by 6 bases, with 17 bases left in between.

The V and J genes are TRBV19 and TRBJ2-2; the match to TRBD1 covers 7 bases. Germline values: CDR1 LNHDA, CDR2 SQIVND (reference sequence). The CDR3 extends over 16 amino acids. V shed 3 bases, J shed 4 bases, and the junction held 8 bases outside the gene matches. CDR3 in amino acids: CASSIVGSGGTGELFF. CDR3 DNA sequence: TGTGCCAGTAGTATTGTGGGGTCAGGGGGCACCGGGGAGCTGTTTTTT.

The chain combines TRBV6-5 with TRBJ1-3; D call uncertain. The CDR3 is 13 residues long. Germline V gives CDR1 MNHEY, CDR2 SVGAGI. V was clipped by 0 bases and J by 8 bases, with 8 bases between them. CDR3 nucleotides: TGTGCCAGCAGTTACTCGATGGCGGACACCATATATTTT. Translated: CASSYSMADTIYF.

The V gene is TRBV5-4, the J gene TRBJ2-5, with TRBD2 matching over 8 bases. Germline CDR1 reads SGHNT; CDR2 reads YYREEE (reference sequence). V lost 4 bases to trimming and J lost 2 bases; unmatched junction nucleotides: 7. The CDR3 sequence is 15 residues long. In DNA, the CDR3 is TGTGCCAGCAGCGCGGGGGGTCCTCGTCAAGAGACCCAGTACTTC. Translating gives CASSAGGPRQETQYF.

The V and J genes are TRBV14 and TRBJ1-1; 7 nucleotides line up with TRBD1. The CDR3 length is 13 residues. Trimming took 6 bases from V and 1 from J; bases not matched to a gene: 2. Germline loops: CDR1 SGHDN, CDR2 FVKESK. CDR3 residues: CASRHRGNTEAFF. CDR3 in DNA: TGTGCCAGCAGGCACAGGGGGAACACTGAAGCTTTCTTT.

The gene calls are TRBV28 and TRBJ1-1, with D possibly matching TRBD1 (5 bases). The CDR3 is 15 amino acids. Germline V gene data show CDR1 as MDHEN and CDR2 as SYDVKM. The V end lost 6 bases, the J end lost 2 bases, and 16 bases lay between the germline ends. CDR3 region: CASRESQGPNTEAFF. For the CDR3, the DNA is TGTGCCAGCAGAGAGTCGCAGGGTCCCAACACTGAAGCTTTCTTT. The full variable domain, rest sourced from reference TRBV28 and TRBJ1-1, is DVKVTQSSRYLVKRTGEKVFLECVQDMDHENMFWYRQDPGLGLRLIYFSYDVKMKEKGDIPEGYSVSREKKERFSLILESASTNQTSMYLCASRESQGPNTEAFFGQGTRLTVV.

This rearrangement joins TRBV19 to TRBJ1-5; D gene ambiguous. CDR1 and CDR2 from the germline V gene are LNHDA and SQIVND (reference sequence). This CDR3 comprises 21 residues. Trimming left V 8 bases short and J 0 bases short, with 32 bases between. DNA for the CDR3: TGTGCCAGTTCCCTACCTTCCAAGCGCATCGGAAGCCCCTATAGCAATCAGCCCCAGCATTTT. It yields the protein CASSLPSKRIGSPYSNQPQHF.

The chain combines TRBV5-4 with TRBJ2-4, with D perhaps matching TRBD2 (7 bases). Trimming pared 9 bases from V and 1 base from J, leaving 17 bases between. Germline-derived CDR1 and CDR2 are SGHNT and YYREEE (reference sequence). The CDR3 contains 15 residues. The CDR3 DNA reads as TGTGCCACCGAGAGGGGAGGGGGTGCCAAAAACATTCAGTACTTC. This codes for CATERGGGAKNIQYF.

The chain links TRBV6-2 or TRBV6-3 to TRBJ2-1; TRBD2 matches 11 bases. The length of the CDR3 is 18 residues. Looked up from germline, CDR1 is MNHEY and CDR2 is SVGEGT. Trimming cost V 2 bases and J 6 bases; bases outside gene matches: 12. CDR3 sequence (DNA): TGTGCCAGCAGTTACACGCTAGGGACTAGCGGTCTTCGCAATGAGCAGTTCTTC. This gives the protein CASSYTLGTSGLRNEQFF.

The chain carries TRBV7-9 and TRBJ1-2; D is ambiguous. Trimming stripped 4 bases from V and 8 bases from J, with 17 bases between. The germline V gene has CDR1 SEHNR and CDR2 FQNEAQ (reference sequence). The CDR3 covers 14 residues. The CDR3 nucleotides are TGTGCCAGCAGCTCCAGGCATGGCGGGTCCGGCTACACCTTC. Residues: CASSSRHGGSGYTF. Complete variable domain (other parts from reference TRBV7-9 and TRBJ1-2): DTGVSQNPRHKITKRGQNVTFRCDPISEHNRLYWYRQTLGQGPEFLTYFQNEAQLEKSRLLSDRFSAERPKGSFSTLEIQRTEQGDSAMYLCASSSRHGGSGYTFGSGTRLTVV.

V usage is TRBV7-3 and J usage is TRBJ2-1; TRBD2 agrees at 8 bases. Per the germline V gene, CDR1 is SGHTA and CDR2 is FQGTGA. V trimming: 3 bases; J trimming: 2 bases; junction bases outside the gene matches: 6. This CDR3 contains 16 residues. CDR3 nucleotides: TGTGCCAGCAGCTTGGCCAGCGGGAGTACCTACAATGAGCAGTTCTTC. It specifies CASSLASGSTYNEQFF.